One sample yielded the 5 T cell receptor beta chains listed below, sequenced in a study of cytomegalovirus exposure and HLA in healthy donors. 13 Jbeta primers and 60 Vbeta primers were used for the PCR. Some clones are missing from TCRdb's copy, which holds only in-frame ones; the method was immunoSEQ multiplex PCR. Here the sample spans approximately 200,000 clones, just under 80% being singletons. Sequencing was performed on PBMCs. The origin of the receptors is a woman in her twenties or thirties in good health and CMV-seropositive.

The chain joins TRBV5-1 to TRBJ1-1; 8 bases match TRBD1. The germline CDR1 and CDR2 sequences are SGHRS and YFSETQ. This CDR3 is 15 amino acids long. Germline trimming cut 1 base from V and 4 bases from J; bases unmatched to any gene: 6. The CDR3 here is CASSLHGQGSTEAFF. The CDR3 nucleotides read TGCGCCAGCAGCTTGCACGGACAGGGAAGCACTGAAGCTTTCTTT.

The CDR3 region is CASSQDTSGELFF. DNA for the CDR3: TGCGCCAGCAGCCAGGACACCTCCGGGGAGCTGTTTTTT. The V call is TRBV5-1, the J call TRBJ2-2; D is perhaps TRBD1 (5 bases). The CDR3 runs 13 residues. V gave up 4 bases and J gave up 6 bases, with 10 bases separating them. The germline V gene has CDR1 SGHRS and CDR2 YFSETQ.

This chain connects TRBV11-2 to TRBJ2-5; 7 bases align to TRBD2. The CDR3 extends over 13 amino acids. In germline, CDR1 is SGHAT, CDR2 FQNNGV. Trimming at V came to 8 bases and at J to 2 bases, leaving 5 bases not matched to a gene. The CDR3 sequence is CASAGTIQETQYF. The DNA of the CDR3 is TGTGCCAGCGCGGGGACTATACAAGAGACCCAGTACTTC. Drawing the rest from reference TRBV11-2 and TRBJ2-5, the complete variable domain is EAGVAQSPRYKIIEKRQSVAFWCNPISGHATLYWYQQILGQGPKLLIQFQNNGVVDDSQLPKDRFSAERLKGVDSTLKIQPAKLEDSAVYLCASAGTIQETQYFGPGTRLLVL.

The V call is TRBV7-8, the J call TRBJ1-1, with 7 nucleotides matching TRBD1. The CDR3 runs to 14 residues. CDR1 is SGHVS and CDR2 is FQNEAQ in the germline V gene. With V trimmed by 4 bases and J by 6 bases, 8 bases remained unmatched. The DNA for the CDR3 is TGTGCCAGCAGCTCCCTTGACAGGGAAGCTGAAGCTTTCTTT. It codes for CASSSLDREAEAFF.

The rearrangement uses TRBV2 and TRBJ1-2; maybe TRBD1 (6 bases). Trimming shortened V by 9 bases and J by 1 base, and 15 bases separated the two germline ends. Germline V gives CDR1 SNHLY, CDR2 FYNNEI. This CDR3 comprises 14 residues. CDR3 loop: CARERDTGNYGYTF. The CDR3 DNA is TGTGCCAGAGAAAGGGACACCGGTAACTATGGCTACACCTTC.